The entry below describes one T cell receptor beta chain. The data originate from a study of blood T cell repertoires in COVID-19. About the research overall: The United States, Italy and Spain were the sources of the acute and convalescent COVID-19 samples. The cDNA or gDNA used as material had been derived from T cells, B-cell-depleted T cells, or PBMCs.

The method was immunoSEQ multiplex PCR; TCRdb's version includes in-frame clones alone and lacks a portion of them. The repertoire has 75,000 to 100,000 clones, roughly 85% of them found once; the top ten carry roughly 5.4%. The CDR3 loop spans 14 amino acids. Losses at the gene ends were 0 bases for V and 16 bases for J; bases not matched to a gene: 12. Looked up from germline, CDR1 is MGHRA and CDR2 is YSYEKL. The receptor comes from a man aged 55-75 years with acute or convalescent COVID-19. The V gene is TRBV4-1, the J gene TRBJ2-1; TRBD1 matches 7 bases. Specimen: peripheral blood. The CDR3 sequence: CASSQDRGISPTFF. In DNA, the CDR3 is TGCGCCAGCAGCCAAGACAGGGGGATCAGTCCCACTTTCTTC.